This is a list of T cell receptor beta chains from one sample in a study of technical replicates of blood from a few donors. Clones were read by immunoSEQ multiplex PCR, and TCRdb kept only the in-frame ones, dropping some. The table records roughly 82,000 clones, nearly 96% of them present only once. Sample: T cells isolated from PBMCs. These TCRs come from a human donor in good health. The CDR3 runs from the conserved cysteine through the conserved F or W.

j_call	v_call	cdr3_aa
TRBJ2-7	TRBV5-1	CASSIGAPLGEQYF
TRBJ1-5	TRBV27	CASGSGTGVTQPQHF
TRBJ1-1	TRBV11-2	CASSTGTGNAEAFF
TRBJ1-5	TRBV19	CASSFRQMDQPQHF
TRBJ1-2	TRBV7-9	CASSLWAQLNYGYTF
TRBJ2-2	TRBV5-1	CASSLDRRNTGELFF
TRBJ2-3	TRBV5-1	CASSLVVAGGTDTQYF
TRBJ2-1	TRBV7-2	CASSELAGLNNEQFF
TRBJ2-2	TRBV9	CASSVRTGFIGELFF
TRBJ1-1	TRBV6-1	CASSVGTGVAFF
TRBJ2-7	TRBV15	CATSRARSSYEQYF
TRBJ2-7	TRBV4-3	CASSQDIPSGSVYEQYF
TRBJ2-1	TRBV7-6	CASSLSSGNYNEQFF
TRBJ2-7	TRBV7-8	CASSLEAGQFYEQYF
TRBJ1-2	TRBV27	CASSLGGDYGYTF
TRBJ1-1	TRBV27	CASSGLDRWTEAFF
TRBJ2-3	TRBV30	CAWSAREISSTDTQYF
TRBJ1-4	TRBV7-2	CASSLGQENEKLFF
TRBJ2-7	TRBV7-3	CASSLNRGPLYEQYF
TRBJ1-2	TRBV27	CASSPPGQGNGYTF
TRBJ2-1	TRBV6-4	CASTRLAGQYNEQFF
TRBJ1-4	TRBV5-5	CASSLRGQANEKLFF
TRBJ2-1	TRBV28	CASREGGDEQFF
TRBJ2-7	TRBV13	CASSRGSKVGYEQYF
TRBJ1-1	TRBV30	CASLPEAFF
TRBJ2-7	TRBV10-2	CASSESNRGEQYF
TRBJ2-1	TRBV9	CASSGTSGPNEQFF
TRBJ1-2	TRBV27	CASSSTGTNYGYTF
TRBJ2-2	TRBV7-9	CASSHRGTGELFF
TRBJ1-5	TRBV7-8	CASSLAWADNQPQHF
TRBJ2-5	TRBV5-4	CASSENSGRAYQETQYF
TRBJ2-7	TRBV27	CASSIRPGQGGGEQYF
TRBJ1-1	TRBV5-6	CASSLVGRRHTEAFF
TRBJ2-5	TRBV7-2	CASSAPSAQETQYF
TRBJ2-7	TRBV4-2	CASSQDAGRGYEQYF
TRBJ2-7	TRBV19	CASSMAGGSYEQYF
TRBJ2-3	TRBV30	CALTLAGVDTQYF
TRBJ1-4	TRBV10-1	CATSHTWRQREKLFF
TRBJ2-7	TRBV30	CAWRRAVSSYEQYF
TRBJ1-1	TRBV28	CASSFPGNTEAFF
TRBJ2-7	TRBV9	CASSVGWLAAYEQYF
TRBJ2-7	TRBV18	CASSPGLYEQYF
TRBJ1-5	TRBV30	CAWSFTGGSNQPQHF